This T cell receptor (beta chain) was identified in a study of T cell changes during pregnancy in multiple sclerosis. Profiled with immunoSEQ multiplex PCR; TCRdb holds only in-frame clones, not every one. Altogether about 39,000 clones are present, approximately 94% being singletons, with the ten largest covering 0.3% to 0.4%. The V and J ends lost 4 bases and 0 bases respectively, with 16 bases between them. This CDR3 has 17 residues. In germline, CDR1 is SGHRS, CDR2 YFSETQ. This specimen consisted of CD4+ T cells from peripheral blood mononuclear cells, obtained after pregnancy. This receptor was identified in a female donor with multiple sclerosis, enrolled in a pregnancy study. The gene calls are TRBV5-1 and TRBJ2-2; TRBD2 might be the D (5 bases). CDR3 DNA: TGCGCCAGCAGCGGCGGTCCAGCGGCTGCGAACACCGGGGAGCTGTTTTTT. As protein: CASSGGPAAANTGELFF.